The T cell receptor beta chain under discussion was sequenced for a study of cytomegalovirus exposure and HLA in healthy donors. Study-wide results and limits: Associated with cytomegalovirus, according to the listing, were 150 to 200 TCR beta chains.

The PCR had 60 Vbeta and 13 Jbeta primers. Assay used: immunoSEQ multiplex PCR; TCRdb lists only in-frame clones, some missing. This table has roughly 200,000 clones, approximately 80% appearing once. This CDR3 comprises 15 residues. Deletions cut 6 bases from V and 0 bases from J, with 14 bases between. The germline CDR1 and CDR2 sequences are MNHNY and SVGAGI (reference sequence). On this clone: The antigen remains unidentified.

The rearrangement uses TRBV6-6 and TRBJ1-1, with unresolved D. The TCR originated in a woman in her twenties or thirties in good health and CMV-seronegative. Sequenced: PBMCs. The CDR3 here is CASSPTRAVNTEAFF. CDR3 in DNA: TGTGCCAGCAGCCCCACTAGGGCGGTGAACACTGAAGCTTTCTTT.